This TCR beta chain was profiled in a study of PD-1 blockade in classical Hodgkin lymphoma. Findings and limits, study-wide: Newly diagnosed patients and complete responders had comparable diversity at baseline. Only CD4+ TCR diversity, not CD8+, had risen significantly by C4D1.

The assay was immunoSEQ multiplex PCR, and TCRdb's table has in-frame clones only and misses some. The repertoire holds about 110,000 clones, with about nine tenths as singletons. All the patients suffered relapse after autologous stem cell transplantation, and brentuximab vedotin exposure differed. Per the germline V gene, CDR1 is MNHEY and CDR2 is SMNVEV (reference sequence). CDR3 length: 16 amino acids. V lost 3 bases to trimming and J lost 4 bases, with 15 bases between them. A remark on this clone: Its antigen is unknown.

This TCR came from a human donor with classical Hodgkin lymphoma. The chain links TRBV27 to TRBJ2-2; possible D gene TRBD1, 6 bases. The starting material was peripheral blood mononuclear cells (PBMCs), obtained before the second cycle of nivolumab. The CDR3 loop reads CASSLPRGYSTGELFF. The CDR3 nucleotides are TGTGCCAGCAGTTTGCCCAGGGGTTACAGCACCGGGGAGCTGTTTTTT.